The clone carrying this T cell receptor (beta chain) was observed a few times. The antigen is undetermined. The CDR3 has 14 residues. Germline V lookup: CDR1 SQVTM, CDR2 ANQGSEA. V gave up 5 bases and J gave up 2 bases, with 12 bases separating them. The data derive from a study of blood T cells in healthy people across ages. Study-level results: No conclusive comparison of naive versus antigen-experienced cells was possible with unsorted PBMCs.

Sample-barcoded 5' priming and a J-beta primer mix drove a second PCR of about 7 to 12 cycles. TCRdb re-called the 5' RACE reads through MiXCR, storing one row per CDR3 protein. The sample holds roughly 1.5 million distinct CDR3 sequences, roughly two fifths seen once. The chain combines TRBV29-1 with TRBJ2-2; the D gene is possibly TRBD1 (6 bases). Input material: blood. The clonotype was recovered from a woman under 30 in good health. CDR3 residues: CSVLRGVNTGELFF. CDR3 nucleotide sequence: TGCAGCGTTCTCAGGGGCGTTAACACCGGGGAGCTGTTTTTT.